Listed below are T cell receptor beta chains from one sample, sequenced in a study of vaccination and CD4 T cells after COVID-19. Their cognate antigens are unknown. TCRdb processed the PCR reads anew with MiXCR; each CDR3 protein has one entry. The repertoire holds over 15,000 distinct CDR3 sequences, approximately 54% seen once, with less than 10% in the top ten. Specimen: CD4+ T cells from blood, cultured in vitro. All receptors derive from a human donor who had recovered from COVID-19. Each CDR3 is given with its conserved first and last residue. A D gene is named only where the DNA matches it firmly. Where a row states a size, it is once, few, many or the class of an expanded clone; other rows omit it.

>TRBJ2-2|.|.|TRBV7-8
CASSLSGENTGELFF
TGTGCCAGCAGCTTATCGGGGGAGAACACCGGGGAGCTGTTTTTT
>TRBJ2-7|TRBD1|.|TRBV10-3
CAISDSTGGRREQYF
TGTGCCATCAGTGATTCTACAGGGGGGAGGCGCGAGCAGTACTTC
>TRBJ1-1|.|.|TRBV24-1
CATSDLGNTEAFF
TGTGCCACCAGTGATTTAGGGAACACTGAAGCTTTCTTT
>TRBJ1-4|TRBD1|.|TRBV20-1
CSARSGGVDEKLFF
TGCAGTGCTAGATCAGGGGGCGTTGATGAAAAACTGTTTTTT
>TRBJ2-3|TRBD1|.|TRBV2
CASSERTGGTDTQYF
TGTGCCAGCAGTGAAAGGACAGGAGGCACAGATACGCAGTATTTT
>TRBJ1-5|TRBD1|few|TRBV2
CASSMGQGTNQPQHF
TGTGCCAGCAGTATGGGACAGGGGACCAATCAGCCCCAGCATTTT
>TRBJ1-2|.|once|TRBV6-1
CASSELGWEGYTF
TGTGCCAGCAGTGAACTCGGTTGGGAGGGCTACACCTTC
>TRBJ2-4|.|.|TRBV20-1
CSAPDRVKQNIQYF
TGCAGTGCTCCGGACAGAGTCAAACAAAACATTCAGTACTTC
>TRBJ2-5|TRBD2|few|TRBV20-1
CSAVLAGVQETQYF
TGCAGTGCTGTGCTAGCGGGAGTCCAAGAGACCCAGTACTTC
>TRBJ1-2|.|.|TRBV27
CASGAGPVYGYTF
TGTGCCAGCGGTGCAGGGCCTGTGTATGGCTACACCTTC
>TRBJ1-2|.|few|TRBV10-1
CASSAGPSYGYTF
TGCGCCAGCAGTGCAGGACCATCCTATGGCTACACCTTC
>TRBJ1-5|TRBD1|.|TRBV20-1
CSASFRQGTTLNSNQPQHF
TGCAGTGCCAGCTTTAGACAGGGGACGACTCTCAATAGCAATCAGCCCCAGCATTTT
>TRBJ2-2|.|.|TRBV2
CASEGGGELFF
TGTGCCAGCGAGGGGGGCGGGGAGCTGTTTTTT
>TRBJ1-5|.|.|TRBV27
CASSLKASISKPQHF
TGTGCCAGCAGTTTGAAGGCCTCAATCAGCAAGCCCCAGCATTTT
>TRBJ1-6|TRBD1|.|TRBV28
CASRGTVDNSPLHF
TGTGCCAGCCGAGGGACAGTAGATAATTCACCCCTCCACTTT
>TRBJ1-5|.|few|TRBV30
CAWSVAGNQPQHF
TGTGCCTGGAGTGTGGCCGGGAATCAGCCCCAGCATTTT
>TRBJ2-3|.|.|TRBV7-2
CASKNYLTDTQYF
TGTGCCAGCAAGAACTATCTCACAGATACGCAGTATTTT
>TRBJ1-2|.|.|TRBV7-9
CASSLEVGGYTF
TGTGCCAGCAGCTTAGAAGTTGGTGGCTACACCTTC
>TRBJ2-5|TRBD1|.|TRBV19
CASTRTGGRETQYF
TGTGCCAGCACTCGGACAGGGGGTAGGGAGACCCAGTACTTC
>TRBJ1-1|.|.|TRBV2
CASSVYEVTEAFF
TGTGCCAGCAGTGTTTACGAAGTCACTGAAGCTTTCTTT
>TRBJ1-5|.|.|TRBV7-6
CASSLARAGTNSNQPQHF
TGTGCCAGCAGCTTAGCCAGGGCCGGGACTAATAGCAATCAGCCCCAGCATTTT
>TRBJ1-2|.|.|TRBV7-9
CASSSTDHYGYTF
TGTGCCAGCAGCTCGACGGACCACTATGGCTACACCTTC
>TRBJ1-1|.|once|TRBV11-2
CASSFVGENTEAFF
TGTGCCAGCAGCTTTGTGGGGGAGAACACTGAAGCTTTCTTT
>TRBJ2-5|TRBD2|.|TRBV6-2/TRBV6-3
CASTILAGRQETQYF
TGTGCCAGCACAATCCTAGCGGGTCGCCAAGAGACCCAGTACTTC
>TRBJ1-5|.|.|TRBV24-1
CATSDTAGTSEQPQHF
TGTGCCACCAGTGATACTGCCGGGACTTCGGAACAGCCCCAGCATTTT